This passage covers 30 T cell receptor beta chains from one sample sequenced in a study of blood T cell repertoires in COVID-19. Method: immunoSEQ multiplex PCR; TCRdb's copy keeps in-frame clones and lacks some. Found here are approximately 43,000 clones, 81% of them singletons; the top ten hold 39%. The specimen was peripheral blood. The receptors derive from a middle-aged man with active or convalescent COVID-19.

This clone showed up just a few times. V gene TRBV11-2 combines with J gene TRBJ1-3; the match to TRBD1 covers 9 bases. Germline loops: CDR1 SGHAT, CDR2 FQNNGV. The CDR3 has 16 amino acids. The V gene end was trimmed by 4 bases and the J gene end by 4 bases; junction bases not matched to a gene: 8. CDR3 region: CASSSVQGATGNTIYF. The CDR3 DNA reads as TGTGCCAGCAGCTCCGTACAGGGGGCAACGGGAAACACCATATATTTT. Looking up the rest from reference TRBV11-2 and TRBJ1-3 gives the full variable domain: EAGVAQSPRYKIIEKRQSVAFWCNPISGHATLYWYQQILGQGPKLLIQFQNNGVVDDSQLPKDRFSAERLKGVDSTLKIQPAKLEDSAVYLCASSSVQGATGNTIYFGEGSWLTVV.

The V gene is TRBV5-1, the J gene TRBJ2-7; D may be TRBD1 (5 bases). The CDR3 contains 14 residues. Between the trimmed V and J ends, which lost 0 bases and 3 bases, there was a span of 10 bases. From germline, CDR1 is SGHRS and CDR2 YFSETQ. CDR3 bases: TGCGCCAGCAGCTTGGTAGCAGGGTACTACGAGCAGTACTTC. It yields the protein CASSLVAGYYEQYF.

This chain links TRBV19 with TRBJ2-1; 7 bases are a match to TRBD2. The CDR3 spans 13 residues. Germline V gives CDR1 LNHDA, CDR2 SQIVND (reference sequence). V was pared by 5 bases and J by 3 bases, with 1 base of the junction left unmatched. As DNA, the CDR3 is TGTGCCAGTAGTGAGCGGGGCTACAATGAGCAGTTCTTC. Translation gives CASSERGYNEQFF.

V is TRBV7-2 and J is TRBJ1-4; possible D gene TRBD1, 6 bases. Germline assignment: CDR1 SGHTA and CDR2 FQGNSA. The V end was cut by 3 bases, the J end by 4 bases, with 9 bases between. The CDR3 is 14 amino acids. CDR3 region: CASSFRGRNEKLFF. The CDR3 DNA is TGTGCCAGCAGCTTCAGGGGCCGTAATGAAAAACTGTTTTTT.

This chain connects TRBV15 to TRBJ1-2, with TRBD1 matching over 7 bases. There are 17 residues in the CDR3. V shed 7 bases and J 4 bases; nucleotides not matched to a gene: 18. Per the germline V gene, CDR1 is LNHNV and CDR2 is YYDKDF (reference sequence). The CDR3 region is CATTPTPGTEDTYGYTF. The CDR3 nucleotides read TGTGCCACCACTCCGACCCCCGGGACAGAAGATACCTATGGCTACACCTTC.

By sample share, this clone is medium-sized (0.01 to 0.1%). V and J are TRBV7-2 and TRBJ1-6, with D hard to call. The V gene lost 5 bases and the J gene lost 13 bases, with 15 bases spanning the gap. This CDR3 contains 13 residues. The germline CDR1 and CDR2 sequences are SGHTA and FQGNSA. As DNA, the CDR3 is TGTGCCAGCAGCCCAAGTGACTTCTGGCCCCTCCACTTT. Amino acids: CASSPSDFWPLHF.

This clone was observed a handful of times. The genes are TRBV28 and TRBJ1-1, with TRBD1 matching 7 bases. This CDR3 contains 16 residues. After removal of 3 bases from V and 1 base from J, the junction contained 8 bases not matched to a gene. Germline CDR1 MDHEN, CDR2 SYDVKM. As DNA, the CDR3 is TGTGCCAGCAGTTTCACACCGGGACAGAAGAACACTGAAGCTTTCTTT. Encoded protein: CASSFTPGQKNTEAFF. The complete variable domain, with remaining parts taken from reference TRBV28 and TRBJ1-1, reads DVKVTQSSRYLVKRTGEKVFLECVQDMDHENMFWYRQDPGLGLRLIYFSYDVKMKEKGDIPEGYSVSREKKERFSLILESASTNQTSMYLCASSFTPGQKNTEAFFGQGTRLTVV.

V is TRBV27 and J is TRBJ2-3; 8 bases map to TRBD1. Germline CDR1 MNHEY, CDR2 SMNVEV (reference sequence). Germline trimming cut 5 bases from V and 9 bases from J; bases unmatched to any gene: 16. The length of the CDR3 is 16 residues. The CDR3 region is CASSRPGDRTHETQYF. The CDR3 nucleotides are TGTGCCAGCAGTCGACCCGGGGACAGGACACATGAAACGCAGTATTTT.

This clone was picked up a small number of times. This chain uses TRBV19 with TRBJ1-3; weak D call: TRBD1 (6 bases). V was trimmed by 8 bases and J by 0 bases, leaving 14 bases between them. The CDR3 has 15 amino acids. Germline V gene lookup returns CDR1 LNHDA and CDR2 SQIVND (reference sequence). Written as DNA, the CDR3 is TGTGCCAGTCGCCCGGGACAAAACTCTGGAAACACCATATATTTT. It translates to CASRPGQNSGNTIYF. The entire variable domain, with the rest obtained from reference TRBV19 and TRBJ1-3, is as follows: DGGITQSPKYLFRKEGQNVTLSCEQNLNHDAMYWYRQDPGQGLRLIYYSQIVNDFQKGDIAEGYSVSREKKESFPLTVTSAQKNPTAFYLCASRPGQNSGNTIYFGEGSWLTVV.

Here the CDR3 reads CASSQPVGVGETQYF. CDR3 bases: TGTGCCAGCAGCCAACCTGTCGGGGTGGGAGAGACCCAGTACTTC. V and J are TRBV7-8 and TRBJ2-5; possible D gene TRBD2, 5 bases. Germline CDR1 is SGHVS and CDR2 is FQNEAQ. Trimming pared 5 bases from V and 4 bases from J, leaving 17 bases between. The CDR3 extends over 15 amino acids.

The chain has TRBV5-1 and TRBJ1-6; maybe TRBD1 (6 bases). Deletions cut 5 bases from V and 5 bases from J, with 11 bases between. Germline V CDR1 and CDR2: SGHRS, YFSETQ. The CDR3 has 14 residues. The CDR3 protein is CASRGGYDNSPLHF. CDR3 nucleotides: TGCGCCAGCAGAGGGGGTTACGATAATTCACCCCTCCACTTT.

The CDR3 protein is CASSSVAGGNEQFF. Here the CDR3 DNA reads TGTGCCAGCAGCTCCGTAGCGGGAGGAAATGAGCAGTTCTTC. The chain employs TRBV7-9 and TRBJ2-1; 10 positions match TRBD2. CDR1 is SEHNR and CDR2 is FQNEAQ in the germline V gene (reference sequence). The CDR3 has 14 amino acids. The V and J ends lost 4 bases and 7 bases, in that order; junction bases with no gene match: 4. Variable domain in full (rest from reference TRBV7-9 and TRBJ2-1): DTGVSQNPRHKITKRGQNVTFRCDPISEHNRLYWYRQTLGQGPEFLTYFQNEAQLEKSRLLSDRFSAERPKGSFSTLEIQRTEQGDSAMYLCASSSVAGGNEQFFGPGTRLTVL.

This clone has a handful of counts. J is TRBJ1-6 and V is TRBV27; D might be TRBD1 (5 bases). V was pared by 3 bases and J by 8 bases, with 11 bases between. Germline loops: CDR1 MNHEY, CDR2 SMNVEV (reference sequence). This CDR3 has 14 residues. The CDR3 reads CASSFGSGYSPLHF. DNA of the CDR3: TGTGCCAGCAGTTTCGGTTCAGGGTATTCACCCCTCCACTTT.

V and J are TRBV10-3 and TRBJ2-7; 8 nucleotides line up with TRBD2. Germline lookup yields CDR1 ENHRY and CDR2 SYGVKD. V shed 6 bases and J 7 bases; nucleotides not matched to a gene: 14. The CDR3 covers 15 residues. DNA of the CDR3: TGTGCCATCAGACGAAGCGGGAGCTCCTACGGGGAGCAGTACTTC. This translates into CAIRRSGSSYGEQYF.

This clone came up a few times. CDR3 loop: CATSRDTGDNSPLHF. The DNA of the CDR3 is TGTGCCACCAGCAGGGACACAGGGGATAATTCACCCCTCCACTTT. The chain employs TRBV15 and TRBJ1-6, with 7 bases identical to TRBD1. Unmatched junction bases numbered 4, after V lost 3 bases and J lost 5 bases. CDR1 LNHNV and CDR2 YYDKDF come from the germline V gene (reference sequence). The CDR3 totals 15 residues.

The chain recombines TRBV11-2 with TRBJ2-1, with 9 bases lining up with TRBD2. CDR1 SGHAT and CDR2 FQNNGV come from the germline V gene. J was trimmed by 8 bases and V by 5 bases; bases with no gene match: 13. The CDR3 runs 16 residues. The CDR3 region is CASSPYRLAEGYEQFF. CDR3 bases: TGTGCCAGCAGCCCCTACCGACTAGCGGAGGGGTATGAGCAGTTCTTC.

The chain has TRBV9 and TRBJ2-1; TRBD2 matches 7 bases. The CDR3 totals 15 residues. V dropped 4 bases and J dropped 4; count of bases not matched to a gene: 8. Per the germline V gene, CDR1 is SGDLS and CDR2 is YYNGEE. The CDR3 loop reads CASSQSSGGYNEQFF. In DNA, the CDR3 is TGTGCCAGCAGCCAATCGTCGGGGGGTTACAATGAGCAGTTCTTC.

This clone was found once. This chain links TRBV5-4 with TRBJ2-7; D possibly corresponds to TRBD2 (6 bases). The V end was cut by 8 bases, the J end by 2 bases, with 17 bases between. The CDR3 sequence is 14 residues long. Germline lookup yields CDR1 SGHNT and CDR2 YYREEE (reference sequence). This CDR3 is CASAGGGLPYEQYF. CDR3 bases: TGTGCCAGTGCAGGAGGAGGGTTACCCTACGAGCAGTACTTC.

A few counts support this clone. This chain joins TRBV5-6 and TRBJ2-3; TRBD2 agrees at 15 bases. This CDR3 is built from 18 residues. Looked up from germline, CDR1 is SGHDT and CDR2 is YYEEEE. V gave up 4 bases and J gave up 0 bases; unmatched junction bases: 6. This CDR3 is CASSLGTSGGHSTDTQYF. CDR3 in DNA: TGTGCCAGCAGCCTCGGGACTAGCGGGGGGCATAGCACAGATACGCAGTATTTT.

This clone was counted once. The CDR3 DNA follows: TGTGCCTGGAGTGTGTCCATCGGCACCGGGGAGCTGTTTTTT. Translation: CAWSVSIGTGELFF. This chain links TRBV30 with TRBJ2-2, with no clear D. Germline lookup yields CDR1 GTSNPN and CDR2 SVGIG (reference sequence). Trimming left V 0 bases short and J 4 bases short, with 9 bases between. This CDR3 contains 14 residues.

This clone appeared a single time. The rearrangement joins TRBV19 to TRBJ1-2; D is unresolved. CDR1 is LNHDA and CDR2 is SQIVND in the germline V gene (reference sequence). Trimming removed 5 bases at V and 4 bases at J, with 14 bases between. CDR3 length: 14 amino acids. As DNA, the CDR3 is TGTGCCAGTAGTGTGCCGGGGTCCGTCTATGGCTACACCTTC. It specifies CASSVPGSVYGYTF.

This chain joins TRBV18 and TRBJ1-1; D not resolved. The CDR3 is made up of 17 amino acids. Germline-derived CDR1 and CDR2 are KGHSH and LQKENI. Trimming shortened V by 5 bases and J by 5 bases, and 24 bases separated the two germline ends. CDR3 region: CASSSPANKGVGTEAFF. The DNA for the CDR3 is TGTGCCAGCTCATCCCCCGCGAACAAGGGAGTCGGGACTGAAGCTTTCTTT.

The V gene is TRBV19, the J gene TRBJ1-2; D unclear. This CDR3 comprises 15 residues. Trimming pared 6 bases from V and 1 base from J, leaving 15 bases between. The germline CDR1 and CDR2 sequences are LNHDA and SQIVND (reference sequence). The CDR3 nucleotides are TGTGCCAGTAGCAACCTCGGAGGGAATAACTATGGCTACACCTTC. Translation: CASSNLGGNNYGYTF.

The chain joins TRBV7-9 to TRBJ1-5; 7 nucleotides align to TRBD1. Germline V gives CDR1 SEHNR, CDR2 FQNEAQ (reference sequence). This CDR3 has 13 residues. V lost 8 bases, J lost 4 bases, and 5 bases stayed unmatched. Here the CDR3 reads CASGGTANQPQHF. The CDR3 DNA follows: TGTGCCAGCGGGGGGACAGCGAATCAGCCCCAGCATTTT.

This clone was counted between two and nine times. DNA of the CDR3: TGTGCCAGCAGCTTCGATTGGCTTGCGAACACCGGGGAGCTGTTTTTT. Amino acid sequence: CASSFDWLANTGELFF. The V gene is TRBV7-6, the J gene TRBJ2-2, with no clear D. Germline assignment: CDR1 SGHVS and CDR2 FNYEAQ. Trimming shortened V by 3 bases and J by 0 bases, and 11 bases separated the two germline ends. The CDR3 totals 16 residues.

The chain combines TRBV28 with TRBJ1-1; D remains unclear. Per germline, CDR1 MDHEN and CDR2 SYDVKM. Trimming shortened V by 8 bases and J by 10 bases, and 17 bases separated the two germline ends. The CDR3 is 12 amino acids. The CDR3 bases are TGTGCCAGCGGTCCCGATGCGAGTGGAGCTTTCTTT. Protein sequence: CASGPDASGAFF.

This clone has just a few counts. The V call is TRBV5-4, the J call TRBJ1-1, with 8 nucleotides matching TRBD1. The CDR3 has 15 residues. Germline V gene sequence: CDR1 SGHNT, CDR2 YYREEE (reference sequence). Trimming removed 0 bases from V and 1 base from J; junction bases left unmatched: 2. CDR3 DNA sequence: TGTGCCAGCAGCTTGGCCGGACAGGGGAACACTGAAGCTTTCTTT. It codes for CASSLAGQGNTEAFF.

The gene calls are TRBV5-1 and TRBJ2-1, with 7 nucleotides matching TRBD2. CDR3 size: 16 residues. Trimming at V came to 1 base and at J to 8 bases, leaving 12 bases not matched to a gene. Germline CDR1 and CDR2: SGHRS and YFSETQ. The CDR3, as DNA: TGCGCCAGCAGCTTGTTAACGGGAGGCTCAACCCATGAGCAGTTCTTC. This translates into CASSLLTGGSTHEQFF. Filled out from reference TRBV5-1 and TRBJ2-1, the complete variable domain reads KAGVTQTPRYLIKTRGQQVTLSCSPISGHRSVSWYQQTPGQGLQFLFEYFSETQRNKGNFPGRFSGRQFSNSRSEMNVSTLELGDSALYLCASSLLTGGSTHEQFFGPGTRLTVL.

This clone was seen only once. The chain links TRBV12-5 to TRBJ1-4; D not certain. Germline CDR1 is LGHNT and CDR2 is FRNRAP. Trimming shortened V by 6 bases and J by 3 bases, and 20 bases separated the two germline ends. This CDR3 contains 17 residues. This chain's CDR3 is CASGILIRATANEKLFF. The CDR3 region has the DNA TGTGCTAGTGGCATTCTCATCCGCGCAACCGCTAATGAAAAACTGTTTTTT.

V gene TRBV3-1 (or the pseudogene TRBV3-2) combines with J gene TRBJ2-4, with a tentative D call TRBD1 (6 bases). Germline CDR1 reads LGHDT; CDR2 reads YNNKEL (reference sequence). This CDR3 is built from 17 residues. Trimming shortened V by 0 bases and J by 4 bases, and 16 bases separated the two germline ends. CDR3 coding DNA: TGTGCCAGCAGCCAAGAAGATTCAGACAGGCGAAAAAACATTCAGTACTTC. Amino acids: CASSQEDSDRRKNIQYF.